This TCR beta chain was identified in a study of shared clonotypes between healthy human individuals. Broader study findings: How much donors shared clonotypes was expected to be affected by sequencing depth. The represented genetic and exposure-history diversity was limited by the small number of donors. Sampling used blood alone; tissue repertoires probably differ. Inspection by rarefaction showed sorted-subset sequencing to be incomplete despite large depth.

Only a few counts were recorded for this clone. Its antigen is as yet unknown. This CDR3 is built from 15 residues. Germline CDR1 and CDR2: MGHDK and SYGVNS. V dropped 5 bases and J dropped 1 base, with 14 bases sitting between them. Generated by immunoSEQ multiplex PCR, the TCRdb table keeps only in-frame clones and is missing some. This repertoire shows approximately 1,000,000 clones, about 72% found once; its top ten account for 0.89%. The receptor was isolated from a man younger than 35 in good health. Some clones in this sample may be carry-over from other donors' samples. This chain uses TRBV25-1 with TRBJ1-1; D is perhaps TRBD1 (5 bases). Sequencing was performed on memory CD4+ T cells from PBMCs. Described subset: CD45RA-negative fraction. The CDR3 DNA reads as TGTGCCAGCAGTTCCCCCTCCGGGGGGAACACTGAAGCTTTCTTT. Translation: CASSSPSGGNTEAFF.